This section outlines one T cell receptor (beta chain) sequence together with its context. The target antigen is unknown. Germline values: CDR1 SEHNR, CDR2 FQNEAQ (reference sequence). The CDR3 is 14 amino acids. After removal of 5 bases from V and 7 bases from J, the junction contained 11 bases not matched to a gene. Patients aged 18 to 65 had newly diagnosed hyperthyroidism that had lasted under 2 months. Amplification of TCR beta CDR3 regions was performed using RNA transcripts as template. First-round RT-PCR with HTBI primers amplified the TCR CDR3 region. Each CDR3 protein gets one entry after TCRdb re-called the multiplex PCR reads with MiXCR. The sample includes 610,000 or so distinct CDR3 sequences, about half of them seen just once. This entry comes from a study of T cells in Graves' hyperthyroidism and ophthalmopathy. Study findings and constraints: The model identified upcoming ophthalmopathy a median around 7.1 months ahead of onset. Blood also held most thyroid clonotypes expanded beyond 0.001.

This TCR derives from a woman between 18 and 29 years old with Graves' hyperthyroidism. Sequenced: peripheral blood or thyroid tissue (not recorded which). This rearrangement joins TRBV7-9 to TRBJ2-7, with 7 bases aligning to TRBD1. The DNA of the CDR3 is TGTGCCAGCAGCAGCGGAACAGGGGTGGGTGAGCAGTACTTC. This codes for CASSSGTGVGEQYF. Full variable domain (rest looked up from reference TRBV7-9 and TRBJ2-7): DTGVSQNPRHKITKRGQNVTFRCDPISEHNRLYWYRQTLGQGPEFLTYFQNEAQLEKSRLLSDRFSAERPKGSFSTLEIQRTEQGDSAMYLCASSSGTGVGEQYFGPGTRLTVT.